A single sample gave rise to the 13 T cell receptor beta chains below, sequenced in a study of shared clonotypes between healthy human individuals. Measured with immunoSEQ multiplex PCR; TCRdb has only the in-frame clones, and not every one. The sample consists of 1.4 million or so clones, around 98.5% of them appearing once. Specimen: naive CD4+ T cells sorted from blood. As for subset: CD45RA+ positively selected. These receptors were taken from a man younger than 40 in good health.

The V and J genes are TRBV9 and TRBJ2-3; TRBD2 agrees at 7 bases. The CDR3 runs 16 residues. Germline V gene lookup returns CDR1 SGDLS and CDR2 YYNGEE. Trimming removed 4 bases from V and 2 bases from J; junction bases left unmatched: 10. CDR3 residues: CASSTAGFTNTDTQYF. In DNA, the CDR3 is TGTGCCAGCAGCACAGCGGGGTTCACTAACACAGATACGCAGTATTTT.

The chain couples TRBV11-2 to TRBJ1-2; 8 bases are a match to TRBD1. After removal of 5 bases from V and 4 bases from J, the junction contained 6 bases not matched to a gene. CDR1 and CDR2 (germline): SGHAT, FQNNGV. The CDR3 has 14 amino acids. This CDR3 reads CASSPMGQVYGYTF. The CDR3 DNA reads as TGTGCCAGCAGCCCAATGGGACAGGTCTATGGCTACACCTTC.

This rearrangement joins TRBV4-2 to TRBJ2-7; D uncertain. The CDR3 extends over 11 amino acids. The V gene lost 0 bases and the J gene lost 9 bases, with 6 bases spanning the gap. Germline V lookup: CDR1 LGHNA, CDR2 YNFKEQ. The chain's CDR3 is CASSQDKGQYF. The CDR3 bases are TGTGCCAGCAGCCAAGATAAGGGGCAGTACTTC.

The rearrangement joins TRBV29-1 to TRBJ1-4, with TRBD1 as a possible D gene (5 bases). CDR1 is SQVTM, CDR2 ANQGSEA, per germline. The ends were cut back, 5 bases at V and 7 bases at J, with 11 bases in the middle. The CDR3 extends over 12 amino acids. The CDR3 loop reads CSVRSGVEKLFF. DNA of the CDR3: TGCAGCGTTCGCTCGGGGGTTGAAAAACTGTTTTTT.

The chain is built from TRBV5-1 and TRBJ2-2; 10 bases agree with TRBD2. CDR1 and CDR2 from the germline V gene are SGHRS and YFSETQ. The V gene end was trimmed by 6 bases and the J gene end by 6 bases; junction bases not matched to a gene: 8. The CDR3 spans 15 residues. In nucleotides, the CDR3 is TGCGCCAGCACCCGGACTAGCGGACTTTCCGGGGAGCTGTTTTTT. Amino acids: CASTRTSGLSGELFF.

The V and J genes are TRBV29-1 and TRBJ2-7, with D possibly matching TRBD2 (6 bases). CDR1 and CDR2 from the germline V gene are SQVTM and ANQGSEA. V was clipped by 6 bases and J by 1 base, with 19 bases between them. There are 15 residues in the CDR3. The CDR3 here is CSVYVGRRVSYEQYF. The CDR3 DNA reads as TGCAGCGTATATGTTGGCCGGAGGGTTTCCTACGAGCAGTACTTC.

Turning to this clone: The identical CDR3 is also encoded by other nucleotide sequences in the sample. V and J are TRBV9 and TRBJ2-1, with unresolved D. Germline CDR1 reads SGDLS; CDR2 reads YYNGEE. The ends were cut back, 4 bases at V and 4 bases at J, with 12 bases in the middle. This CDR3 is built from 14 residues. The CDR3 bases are TGTGCCAGCAGCCCGCGACGGGCATACAATGAGCAGTTCTTC. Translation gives CASSPRRAYNEQFF.

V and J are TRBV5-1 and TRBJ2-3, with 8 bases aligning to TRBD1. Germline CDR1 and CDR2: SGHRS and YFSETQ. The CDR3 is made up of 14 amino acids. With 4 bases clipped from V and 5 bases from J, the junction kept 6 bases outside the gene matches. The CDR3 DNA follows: TGCGCCAGCAGCCAGGACAGGGAAGAAGATACGCAGTATTTT. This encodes CASSQDREEDTQYF.

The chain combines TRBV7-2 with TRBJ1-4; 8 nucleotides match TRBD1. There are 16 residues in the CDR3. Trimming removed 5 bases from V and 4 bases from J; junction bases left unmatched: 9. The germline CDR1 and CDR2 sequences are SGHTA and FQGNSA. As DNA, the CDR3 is TGTGCCAGCAGCGGATACCAGGGGGCGGTTAATGAAAAACTGTTTTTT. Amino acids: CASSGYQGAVNEKLFF.

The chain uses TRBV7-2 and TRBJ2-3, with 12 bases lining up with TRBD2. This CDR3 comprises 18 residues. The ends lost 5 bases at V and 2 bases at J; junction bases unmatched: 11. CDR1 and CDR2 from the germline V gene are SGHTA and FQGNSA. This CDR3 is CASSTGLAGIPHTDTQYF. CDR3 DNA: TGTGCCAGCAGCACCGGACTAGCGGGAATACCCCACACAGATACGCAGTATTTT.

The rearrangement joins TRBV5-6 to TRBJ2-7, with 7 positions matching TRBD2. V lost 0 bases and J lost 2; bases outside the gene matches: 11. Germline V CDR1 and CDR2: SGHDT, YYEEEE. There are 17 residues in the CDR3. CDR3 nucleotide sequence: TGTGCCAGCAGCTTGGCTCCCAGCGGGGCCGGCCCCTACGAGCAGTACTTC. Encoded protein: CASSLAPSGAGPYEQYF.

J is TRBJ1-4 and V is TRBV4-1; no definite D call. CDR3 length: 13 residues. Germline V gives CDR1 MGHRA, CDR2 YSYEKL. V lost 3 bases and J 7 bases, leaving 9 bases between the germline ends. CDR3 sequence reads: CASSQAPGEKLFF. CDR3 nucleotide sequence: TGCGCCAGCAGCCAGGCCCCGGGTGAAAAACTGTTTTTT.

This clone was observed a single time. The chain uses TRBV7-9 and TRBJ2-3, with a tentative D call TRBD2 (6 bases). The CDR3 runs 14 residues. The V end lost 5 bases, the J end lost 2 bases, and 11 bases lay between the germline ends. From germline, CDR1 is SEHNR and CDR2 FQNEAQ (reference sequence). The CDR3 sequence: CASSAGLITDTQYF. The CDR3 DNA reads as TGTGCCAGCAGCGCGGGACTTATCACAGATACGCAGTATTTT. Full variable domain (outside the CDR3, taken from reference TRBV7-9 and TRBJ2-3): DTGVSQNPRHKITKRGQNVTFRCDPISEHNRLYWYRQTLGQGPEFLTYFQNEAQLEKSRLLSDRFSAERPKGSFSTLEIQRTEQGDSAMYLCASSAGLITDTQYFGPGTRLTVL.